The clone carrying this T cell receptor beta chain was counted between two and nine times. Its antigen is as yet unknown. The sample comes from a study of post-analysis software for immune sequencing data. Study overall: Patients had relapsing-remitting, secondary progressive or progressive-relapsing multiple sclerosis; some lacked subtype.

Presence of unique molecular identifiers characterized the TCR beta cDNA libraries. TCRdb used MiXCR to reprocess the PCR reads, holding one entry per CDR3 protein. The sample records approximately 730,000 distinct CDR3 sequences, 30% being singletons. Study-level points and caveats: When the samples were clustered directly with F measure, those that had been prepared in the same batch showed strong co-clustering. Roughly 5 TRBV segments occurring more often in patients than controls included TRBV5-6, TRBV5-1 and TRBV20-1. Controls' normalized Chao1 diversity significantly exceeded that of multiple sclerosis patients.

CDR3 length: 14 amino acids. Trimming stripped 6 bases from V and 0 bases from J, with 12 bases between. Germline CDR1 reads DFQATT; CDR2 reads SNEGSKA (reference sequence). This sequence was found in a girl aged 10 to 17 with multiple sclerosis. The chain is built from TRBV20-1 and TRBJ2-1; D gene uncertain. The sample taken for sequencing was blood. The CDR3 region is CSARKRRSYNEQFF. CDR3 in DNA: TGCAGTGCGAGAAAACGTCGCTCCTACAATGAGCAGTTCTTC.